This entry lists 31 T cell receptor beta chains sequenced from one sample in a study of blood T cell repertoires in COVID-19. Using immunoSEQ multiplex PCR, the repertoire was profiled, and TCRdb retains in-frame clones only, with some absent. This table has some 90,000 clones, more than 80% appearing once. Sequencing was carried out using peripheral blood. The receptors come from a middle-aged man with COVID-19, enrolled during active disease.

This rearrangement joins TRBV4-3 to TRBJ2-6; D unresolved. V lost 1 base to trimming and J lost 3 bases, with 7 bases between them. The CDR3 is made up of 15 amino acids. Germline V gives CDR1 LGHNA, CDR2 YSLEER. This CDR3 reads CASSQGRDGANVLTF. For the CDR3, the DNA is TGCGCCAGCAGCCAAGGGAGAGATGGGGCCAACGTCCTGACTTTC.

The chain uses TRBV5-4 and TRBJ2-5; a possible D gene is TRBD1 (5 bases). Trimming took off 1 base at V and 0 bases at J, with 10 bases between the two ends. This CDR3 is 15 amino acids long. Germline loops: CDR1 SGHNT, CDR2 YYREEE (reference sequence). CDR3 sequence (DNA): TGTGCCAGCAGCTTGCCAGGGAAGTACCAAGAGACCCAGTACTTC. Its protein is CASSLPGKYQETQYF.

The V gene is TRBV5-4, the J gene TRBJ2-3; TRBD2 aligns across 8 bases. The germline CDR1 and CDR2 sequences are SGHNT and YYREEE (reference sequence). J lost 2 bases, V lost 1 base, and 3 bases had no gene match. The CDR3 loop spans 15 amino acids. The CDR3 reads CASSLRGGITDTQYF. The CDR3 DNA sequence: TGTGCCAGCAGCTTGCGCGGGGGGATCACAGATACGCAGTATTTT.

The J gene is TRBJ2-1, the V gene TRBV5-1; the match to TRBD2 covers 11 bases. Germline CDR1 reads SGHRS; CDR2 reads YFSETQ. J gave up 5 bases and V 7 bases, and 8 bases lay outside the gene matches. CDR3 length: 15 residues. The CDR3 DNA reads as TGCGCCAGCGGAGATATAGCGGGGGGGAACAATGAGCAGTTCTTC. It is translated as CASGDIAGGNNEQFF.

This sequence joins TRBV14 and TRBJ2-5; 11 positions match TRBD2. Germline V gene data show CDR1 as SGHDN and CDR2 as FVKESK. The V gene end was trimmed by 3 bases and the J gene end by 8 bases; junction bases not matched to a gene: 5. The CDR3 is 14 residues long. CDR3 sequence: CASSHVTSGETQYF. CDR3 in DNA: TGTGCCAGCAGCCACGTGACTAGCGGGGAAACCCAGTACTTC.

The chain is built from TRBV28 and TRBJ1-1; D remains ambiguous. The V end lost 2 bases, the J end lost 7 bases, and 8 bases lay between the germline ends. The CDR3 is made up of 12 amino acids. Germline lookup yields CDR1 MDHEN and CDR2 SYDVKM. CDR3 loop: CASSLQVNEAFF. The DNA for the CDR3 is TGTGCCAGCAGTTTACAGGTGAATGAAGCTTTCTTT.

The chain combines TRBV4-1 with TRBJ1-2; weak D call: TRBD1 (5 bases). The CDR3 runs to 14 residues. CDR1 MGHRA and CDR2 YSYEKL come from the germline V gene. V was clipped by 1 base and J by 4 bases, with 10 bases between them. The CDR3 is CASSQAQGSYGYTF. CDR3 sequence (DNA): TGCGCCAGCAGCCAAGCCCAGGGCTCCTATGGCTACACCTTC.

The gene calls are TRBV3-1 (or the pseudogene TRBV3-2) and TRBJ1-2; 12 bases are shared with TRBD1. V shed 7 bases, J shed 4 bases, and the junction held 7 bases outside the gene matches. CDR1 and CDR2 from the germline V gene are LGHDT and YNNKEL (reference sequence). The CDR3 runs 15 residues. The CDR3 spells CASTLGQGAVYGYTF. The CDR3 DNA reads as TGTGCCAGCACCCTGGGACAGGGGGCGGTCTATGGCTACACCTTC.

The V and J genes are TRBV6-6 and TRBJ1-2; 7 nucleotides agree with TRBD1. Germline V CDR1 and CDR2: MNHNY, SVGAGI (reference sequence). With V trimmed by 6 bases and J by 5 bases, 6 bases remained unmatched. CDR3 size: 13 residues. CDR3 residues: CASSRKTGYGYTF. CDR3 in DNA: TGTGCCAGCAGCCGCAAGACAGGGTATGGCTACACCTTC.

This chain joins TRBV29-1 and TRBJ2-7; TRBD1 agrees at 9 bases. This CDR3 is 15 amino acids long. The V gene end was trimmed by 7 bases and the J gene end by 5 bases; junction bases not matched to a gene: 15. CDR1 SQVTM and CDR2 ANQGSEA come from the germline V gene. For the CDR3, the DNA is TGCAGCGCCTGGGACCCGGGACAGGGTATGAACGAGCAGTACTTC. Its translation: CSAWDPGQGMNEQYF.

The chain joins TRBV6-6 to TRBJ2-1, with 15 bases matching TRBD2. CDR1 MNHNY and CDR2 SVGAGI come from the germline V gene (reference sequence). V shed 0 bases, J shed 10 bases, and the junction held 4 bases outside the gene matches. The CDR3 is made up of 16 amino acids. CDR3 sequence reads: CASSYSRTSGGVEQFF. CDR3 sequence (DNA): TGTGCCAGCAGTTACTCCAGGACTAGCGGGGGGGTAGAGCAGTTCTTC.

The sample holds one count of this clone. The genes are TRBV6-5 and TRBJ2-2; 9 positions match TRBD1. There are 15 residues in the CDR3. The junction had 7 bases not matched to a gene; V was cut back by 7 bases and J by 4 bases. Germline V lookup: CDR1 MNHEY, CDR2 SVGAGI. The CDR3 DNA reads TGTGCCAGCAAGAAGGACAGGGGCGGCACCGGGGAGCTGTTTTTT. Translating it yields CASKKDRGGTGELFF.

The chain recombines TRBV28 with TRBJ1-6; D remains ambiguous. Deletions cut 7 bases from V and 6 bases from J, with 10 bases between. The germline V gene has CDR1 MDHEN and CDR2 SYDVKM. The length of the CDR3 is 13 residues. CDR3 loop: CASISRANSPLHF. The CDR3 DNA reads as TGTGCCAGCATCTCTAGAGCTAATTCACCCCTCCACTTT.

The rearrangement joins TRBV7-3 to TRBJ1-4, with a possible D match to TRBD1 (5 bases). Trimming took 0 bases from V and 7 from J, leaving 6 bases between them. This CDR3 comprises 13 residues. Germline V gene lookup returns CDR1 SGHTA and CDR2 FQGTGA. CDR3 nucleotides: TGTGCCAGCAGCTTAACGGGGGGTGAAAAACTGTTTTTT. Its translation: CASSLTGGEKLFF.

J is TRBJ2-5 and V is TRBV9, with unresolved D. Trimming pared 0 bases from V and 2 bases from J, leaving 11 bases between. The CDR3 extends over 15 amino acids. Per the germline V gene, CDR1 is SGDLS and CDR2 is YYNGEE. The CDR3 DNA reads as TGTGCCAGCAGCGTAGGTGGTCAGATACAAGAGACCCAGTACTTC. It codes for CASSVGGQIQETQYF.

The genes are TRBV5-1 and TRBJ2-7; 10 bases match TRBD1. This CDR3 has 15 residues. V lost 8 bases, J lost 1 base, and 9 bases stayed unmatched. Germline CDR1 is SGHRS and CDR2 is YFSETQ. CDR3 in amino acids: CASNPGQGLSYEQYF. In DNA form, the CDR3 reads TGCGCCAGTAACCCGGGACAGGGGCTATCCTACGAGCAGTACTTC.

In its sample, this clone was seen once. V usage is TRBV5-6 and J usage is TRBJ1-2; maybe TRBD1 (6 bases). The germline V gene encodes CDR1 SGHDT and CDR2 YYEEEE. Trimming pared 4 bases from V and 1 base from J, leaving 14 bases between. The CDR3 has 15 amino acids. CDR3 bases: TGTGCCAGCAGCAGATACTGGACAGTTAACTATGGCTACACCTTC. Translation gives CASSRYWTVNYGYTF.

The V and J genes are TRBV11-2 and TRBJ1-1; D is possibly TRBD1 (5 bases). Germline-derived CDR1 and CDR2 are SGHAT and FQNNGV. V was clipped by 5 bases and J by 6 bases, with 19 bases between them. This CDR3 contains 15 residues. CDR3 amino acids: CASSQMRSGGAEAFF. The CDR3 coding sequence is TGTGCCAGCAGCCAGATGAGGTCTGGGGGGGCTGAAGCTTTCTTT.

The gene calls are TRBV6-6 and TRBJ2-3, with 7 bases aligning to TRBD1. Germline CDR1 MNHNY, CDR2 SVGAGI (reference sequence). The V gene end was trimmed by 7 bases and the J gene end by 9 bases; junction bases not matched to a gene: 10. There are 13 residues in the CDR3. Here the CDR3 reads CASNLITGETQYF. In DNA form, the CDR3 reads TGTGCCAGCAACTTAATAACAGGGGAAACGCAGTATTTT.

This CDR3 is CSVAGSNYGYTF. The CDR3 DNA follows: TGCAGCGTTGCTGGCAGTAACTATGGCTACACCTTC. This chain connects TRBV29-1 to TRBJ1-2; D call uncertain. Trimming took 4 bases from V and 1 from J, leaving 7 bases between them. This CDR3 region has 12 residues. The V gene's germline CDR1 is SQVTM and CDR2 ANQGSEA.

This chain joins TRBV6-5 and TRBJ1-1; 10 nucleotides line up with TRBD1. With V trimmed by 8 bases and J by 5 bases, 11 bases remained unmatched. The CDR3 has 15 amino acids. CDR1 and CDR2 from the germline V gene are MNHEY and SVGAGI. CDR3 region: CASFLGTGVRTEAFF. The CDR3 DNA is TGTGCCAGCTTCCTCGGGACAGGGGTAAGAACTGAAGCTTTCTTT.

The chain uses TRBV7-2 and TRBJ1-1; 8 positions agree with TRBD1. Germline trimming cut 5 bases from V and 8 bases from J; bases unmatched to any gene: 4. Germline loops: CDR1 SGHTA, CDR2 FQGNSA. The CDR3 is 12 amino acids. The CDR3 loop is CASSPGDREAFF. In nucleotides, the CDR3 is TGTGCCAGCAGCCCAGGGGACAGGGAAGCTTTCTTT.

This chain uses TRBV5-1 with TRBJ1-3, with D possibly being TRBD1 (5 bases). CDR1 is SGHRS and CDR2 is YFSETQ in the germline V gene. The V end lost 9 bases, the J end lost 2 bases, and 15 bases lay between the germline ends. CDR3 size: 14 residues. The CDR3 region is CATSEGRAGNTIYF. As DNA, the CDR3 is TGCGCCACCTCGGAGGGGCGTGCTGGAAACACCATATATTTT.

V and J are TRBV2 and TRBJ1-5; 11 bases line up with TRBD1. There are 15 residues in the CDR3. After removal of 5 bases from V and 1 base from J, the junction contained 1 base not matched to a gene. Per germline, CDR1 SNHLY and CDR2 FYNNEI. CDR3 loop: CASSRDRGSNQPQHF. CDR3 coding DNA: TGTGCCAGCAGTCGGGACAGGGGGAGCAATCAGCCCCAGCATTTT.

This clone was detected a few times. The V and J genes are TRBV2 and TRBJ2-7; TRBD1 agrees at 9 bases. Looked up from germline, CDR1 is SNHLY and CDR2 is FYNNEI. This CDR3 has 15 amino acids. Trimming cost V 4 bases and J 3 bases; bases outside gene matches: 7. CDR3 sequence reads: CASSGGQGIVYEQYF. DNA of the CDR3: TGTGCCAGCAGTGGAGGACAGGGGATAGTCTACGAGCAGTACTTC.

The chain has TRBV11-1 and TRBJ2-2, with TRBD2 matching 7 bases. The CDR3 is 12 residues long. Germline V gene lookup returns CDR1 SGHAT and CDR2 FQDESV (reference sequence). V lost 6 bases and J lost 15; bases outside the gene matches: 10. The CDR3 DNA sequence: TGTGCCAGCAGTACTGGGAGGGGCGCGATGTTTTTT. Encoded protein: CASSTGRGAMFF.

This chain uses TRBV6-5 with TRBJ2-1, with TRBD2 identical over 9 bases. Germline CDR1 MNHEY, CDR2 SVGAGI. This CDR3 region has 13 residues. J was trimmed by 2 bases and V by 8 bases; bases with no gene match: 1. The CDR3: CASRLAAYNEQFF. The CDR3 region has the DNA TGTGCCAGCCGACTAGCGGCCTACAATGAGCAGTTCTTC.

The V gene is TRBV5-4, the J gene TRBJ2-3; 9 bases map to TRBD1. The CDR3 contains 14 residues. Germline CDR1 SGHNT, CDR2 YYREEE (reference sequence). J gave up 4 bases and V 3 bases, and 3 bases lay outside the gene matches. Written as DNA, the CDR3 is TGTGCCAGCAGCTGGGGACAGGGCGCAGATACGCAGTATTTT. This translates into CASSWGQGADTQYF.

This clone was detected a few times. The V and J genes are TRBV2 and TRBJ2-2; TRBD1 might be the D (6 bases). V was cut by 6 bases and J by 7 bases, with 9 bases left in between. From germline, CDR1 is SNHLY and CDR2 FYNNEI. The CDR3 totals 12 residues. This CDR3 is CASRQGIGELFF. The CDR3 DNA sequence: TGTGCCAGCAGACAGGGTATCGGGGAGCTGTTTTTT.

The rearrangement uses TRBV27 and TRBJ1-5, with D maybe TRBD1 (6 bases). The germline V gene encodes CDR1 MNHEY and CDR2 SMNVEV (reference sequence). This CDR3 has 13 residues. V was pared by 5 bases and J by 7 bases, with 12 bases between. The CDR3: CASSLYRAQPQHF. The CDR3, as DNA: TGTGCCAGCAGTCTCTACAGGGCGCAGCCCCAGCATTTT.

This chain uses TRBV6-1 with TRBJ1-5, with D possibly being TRBD1 (5 bases). Germline V gene sequence: CDR1 MNHNS, CDR2 SASEGT. V lost 4 bases to trimming and J lost 0 bases, with 22 bases between them. The CDR3 covers 19 residues. The CDR3 reads CASSGRAGFVSYSNQPQHF. CDR3 in DNA: TGTGCCAGCAGTGGCCGAGCAGGGTTTGTGTCCTATAGCAATCAGCCCCAGCATTTT.